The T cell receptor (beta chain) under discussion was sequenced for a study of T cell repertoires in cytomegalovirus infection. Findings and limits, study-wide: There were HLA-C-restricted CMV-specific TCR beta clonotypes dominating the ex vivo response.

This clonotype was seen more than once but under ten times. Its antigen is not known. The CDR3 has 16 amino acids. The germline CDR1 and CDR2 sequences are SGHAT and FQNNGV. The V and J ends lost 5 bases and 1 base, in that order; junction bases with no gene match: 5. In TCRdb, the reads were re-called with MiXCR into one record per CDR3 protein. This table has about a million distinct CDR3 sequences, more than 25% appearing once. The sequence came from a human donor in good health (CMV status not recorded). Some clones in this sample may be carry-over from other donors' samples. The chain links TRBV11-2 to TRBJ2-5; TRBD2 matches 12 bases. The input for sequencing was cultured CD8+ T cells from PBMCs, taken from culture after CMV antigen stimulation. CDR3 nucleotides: TGTGCCAGCAGCGAACTAGCGGGGGGCTTCCAAGAGACCCAGTACTTC. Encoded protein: CASSELAGGFQETQYF. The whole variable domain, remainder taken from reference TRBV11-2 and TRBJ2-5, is EAGVAQSPRYKIIEKRQSVAFWCNPISGHATLYWYQQILGQGPKLLIQFQNNGVVDDSQLPKDRFSAERLKGVDSTLKIQPAKLEDSAVYLCASSELAGGFQETQYFGPGTRLLVL.